Detailed here is one TCR beta chain. This specimen belongs to a study of shared T cell receptors in the human thymus. The CDR3 has 16 residues. In germline, CDR1 is LNHDA, CDR2 SQIVND (reference sequence). Trimming cost V 0 bases and J 7 bases, with 16 bases left between them. Method: immunoSEQ multiplex PCR; TCRdb's copy keeps in-frame clones and lacks some. This repertoire shows 640,000 or so clones, more than 70% found once; its top ten account for 0.0094%. This sample was shared with a second study, whose subject was human thymus T cells. That source adds: Healthy Finnish infants undergoing corrective surgery for congenital heart defects were the donors. Resected material from corrective heart surgery provided the thymus tissue analysed. Across thymic and blood repertoires, the usage of V and J genes appeared to be biased. As related research reported, thymic repertoires overlapped highly among unrelated individuals.

The chain uses TRBV19 and TRBJ1-5, with TRBD1 as a possible D gene (5 bases). This TCR derives from a boy younger than two with a congenital heart defect. The sample taken for sequencing was thymocytes. The CDR3 bases are TGTGCCAGTAGTATAGATCGGGGGGGGGAGGACCAGCCCCAGCATTTT. Amino acids: CASSIDRGGEDQPQHF. Looking up the rest from reference TRBV19 and TRBJ1-5 gives the full variable domain: DGGITQSPKYLFRKEGQNVTLSCEQNLNHDAMYWYRQDPGQGLRLIYYSQIVNDFQKGDIAEGYSVSREKKESFPLTVTSAQKNPTAFYLCASSIDRGGEDQPQHFGDGTRLSIL.